The 25 T cell receptor beta chains listed next were all sequenced from one sample in a study of tumor and adjacent non-tumor tissue in lung cancer. The library came from three nested PCR rounds adapted from ARM-PCR protocols. TCRdb reanalysed the multiplex PCR reads using MiXCR and keeps one entry per CDR3 protein. This sample yields 40,000 to 60,000 distinct CDR3 sequences, of which around 67% are seen a single time; around 28% belongs to the top ten. No cell sorting was done before RNA was extracted from the tissue. The normal lung tissue was taken more than 3 cm from the tumor edge. Input material: distant non-tumor lung tissue. The source is a woman between 65 and 79 years old with non-small cell lung cancer.

This clonotype was observed at least ten times. The CDR3 nucleotides read TGTGCCAGCGGAACCACAGGTGACACTGAAGCTTTCTTT. Translating it yields CASGTTGDTEAFF. The J gene is TRBJ1-1, the V gene TRBV28; D may be TRBD1 (5 bases). CDR1 is MDHEN, CDR2 SYDVKM, per germline. The CDR3 spans 13 residues. V was shortened by 8 bases and J by 3 bases, with 13 bases between the two germline ends.

About this clonotype: A read error may be the cause here, since a much bigger clone is one base away. This chain uses TRBV28 with TRBJ2-4; the D is unclear. The V end was cut by 8 bases, the J end by 0 bases, with 14 bases between. CDR3 length: 15 amino acids. CDR1 and CDR2 from the germline V gene are MDHEN and SYDVKM. CDR3: CASGPGMVAKNIQYF. The CDR3 DNA is TGTGCCAGCGGTCCGGGTATGGTAGCCAAAAACATTCAGTACTTC. Looking up the rest from reference TRBV28 and TRBJ2-4 gives the full variable domain: DVKVTQSSRYLVKRTGEKVFLECVQDMDHENMFWYRQDPGLGLRLIYFSYDVKMKEKGDIPEGYSVSREKKERFSLILESASTNQTSMYLCASGPGMVAKNIQYFGAGTRLSVL.

Worth noting for this clonotype: One end of the junction varies from germline; a read error may be responsible. This chain links TRBV4-2 with TRBJ2-2; no clear D. CDR3 length equals 16 residues. Germline assignment: CDR1 LGHNA and CDR2 YNFKEQ. The CDR3, as DNA: TGTGCCAGCAGCTCAGATTGGGCCACGAACACCGGTGAGCTGTTTTTT. This codes for CASSSDWATNTGELFF.

Regarding this clonotype: One end of the junction fails to match germline, which may point to a read error. V and J are TRBV29-1 and TRBJ2-3; maybe TRBD2 (5 bases). Germline loops: CDR1 SQVTM, CDR2 ANQGSEA. There are 16 residues in the CDR3. The CDR3 DNA follows: TGCAGCGTTCGCCCCCAAAAATATGGGAGCATAGATACGCAGTATTTT. Encoded protein: CSVRPQKYGSIDTQYF.

This clonotype was observed many times. The chain joins TRBV11-2 to TRBJ2-1, with 8 bases matching TRBD1. Germline V lookup: CDR1 SGHAT, CDR2 FQNNGV. Trimming took 2 bases from V and 8 from J; bases not matched to a gene: 11. The CDR3 is 16 amino acids. The CDR3 is CASSLFLRQGMDEQFF. CDR3 bases: TGTGCCAGCAGCTTATTTCTGAGACAGGGGATGGATGAGCAGTTCTTC.

This chain links TRBV5-1 with TRBJ2-7; D unresolved. There are 11 residues in the CDR3. Germline loops: CDR1 SGHRS, CDR2 YFSETQ. Trimming took 1 base from V and 3 from J, leaving 2 bases between them. The CDR3 coding sequence is TGCGCCAGCAGCTTGTACTACGAGCAGTACTTC. Amino acid sequence: CASSLYYEQYF.

This clonotype was observed many times. V gene TRBV5-1 combines with J gene TRBJ2-3; D perhaps matches TRBD2 (6 bases). The length of the CDR3 is 15 residues. Germline loops: CDR1 SGHRS, CDR2 YFSETQ. With 4 bases removed from V and 2 bases from J, the gap between germline ends came to 14 bases. CDR3 DNA: TGCGCCAGCAGCCCCGGGAGCGAAATCACAGATACGCAGTATTTT. Encoded protein: CASSPGSEITDTQYF.

This clonotype has just a few counts. This rearrangement joins TRBV24-1 to TRBJ2-1; possibly TRBD2 for D (6 bases). The CDR3 has 13 residues. V dropped 9 bases and J dropped 9 bases, with 17 bases sitting between them. Germline values: CDR1 KGHDR, CDR2 SFDVKD. In nucleotides, the CDR3 is TGTGCCACCGGGAGGTCTGAAATTTCTGAGCAGTTCTTC. Protein sequence: CATGRSEISEQFF.

As concerns this clonotype: A much larger clone differs by one base, so this may be a read error. The CDR3 does not close with the conserved phenylalanine or tryptophan, likely indicating a read error. This chain joins TRBV6-5 and TRBJ1-1; tentatively, D is TRBD1 (5 bases). The V gene lost 2 bases and the J gene lost 0 bases, with 13 bases spanning the gap. Germline CDR1 MNHEY, CDR2 SVGAGI. The CDR3 is made up of 16 amino acids. The CDR3 loop is CASSYGGPLMNTEAFS. CDR3 nucleotide sequence: TGTGCCAGCAGTTACGGGGGACCGTTGATGAACACTGAAGCTTTCTCT.

The sample holds a few counts of this clonotype. A much bigger clone sits one base away, suggesting this may be a read error. V and J are TRBV6-2 or TRBV6-3 and TRBJ1-1, with D tentatively TRBD1 (5 bases). V shed 0 bases and J shed 3 bases, with 11 bases lying between them. Per germline, CDR1 MNHEY and CDR2 SVGEGT. The CDR3 sequence is 15 residues long. DNA for the CDR3: TGTGCCAGCAGTTACTCGGCAGGGCGGTACACTGAAGCTTTCTTT. This encodes CASSYSAGRYTEAFF.

In the case of this clonotype: Being one base from a much bigger clone, this may be a read error. V gene TRBV20-1 combines with J gene TRBJ1-6, with D unclear. The CDR3 spans 16 residues. Germline V lookup: CDR1 DFQATT, CDR2 SNEGSKA (reference sequence). DNA of the CDR3: TGCAATGCTAGAGAAACGGCTCCGGGGAGGGATTCACCCCTCCACTTT. It codes for CNARETAPGRDSPLHF.

To note about this clonotype: A read error may produce the germline difference seen at one junction end. The chain carries TRBV6-5 and TRBJ2-1, with a weak D call TRBD2 (5 bases). The CDR3 totals 13 residues. CDR1 and CDR2 from the germline V gene are MNHEY and SVGAGI. The CDR3 sequence: CASSYSNSGGQPF. Written as DNA, the CDR3 is TGTGCCAGCAGTTACTCGAACAGCGGCGGTCAGCCCTTC.

Note on this clonotype: At one end, the junction sequence differs from germline, possibly due to a read error. The V gene is TRBV30, the J gene TRBJ2-1, with a possible D match to TRBD1 (6 bases). There are 12 residues in the CDR3. Germline lookup yields CDR1 GTSNPN and CDR2 SVGIG (reference sequence). CDR3 bases: TGTGCCTTGGAACTAAGGGACAATGAACAGTCCTTC. Amino acids: CALELRDNEQSF.

Of note for this clonotype: It is likely a read error, because the conserved phenylalanine at the end of the CDR3 is missing. This chain connects TRBV11-1 to TRBJ1-1, with 9 bases fitting TRBD1. This CDR3 is 15 amino acids long. Germline V gene sequence: CDR1 SGHAT, CDR2 FQDESV (reference sequence). The CDR3 region is CISRSGTGKNTEAFI. CDR3 coding DNA: TGTATCAGCAGGTCCGGGACAGGGAAGAACACTGAAGCTTTCATT.

In DNA, the CDR3 is TGTGCCAGCAGCCCGAGAGAGGGCGATCCTGAAGCTTTCTTT. Translation gives CASSPREGDPEAFF. This rearrangement joins TRBV7-9 to TRBJ1-1; D gene uncertain. This CDR3 region has 14 residues. Trimming left V 5 bases short and J 6 bases short, with 16 bases between. Germline CDR1 reads SEHNR; CDR2 reads FQNEAQ (reference sequence). Based on the CDR3 plus reference TRBV7-9 and TRBJ1-1, the full variable domain is DTGVSQNPRHKITKRGQNVTFRCDPISEHNRLYWYRQTLGQGPEFLTYFQNEAQLEKSRLLSDRFSAERPKGSFSTLEIQRTEQGDSAMYLCASSPREGDPEAFFGQGTRLTVV.

Comment on this clonotype: A much bigger clone sits one base away, suggesting this may be a read error. The rearrangement links TRBV28 to TRBJ2-3; no clear D. The germline CDR1 and CDR2 sequences are MDHEN and SYDVKM. V was pared by 6 bases and J by 2 bases, with 18 bases between. CDR3 size: 16 residues. CDR3 sequence reads: CASSSRRCTITDTQYF. The CDR3 bases are TGTGCCAGCAGCTCCCGCCGATGTACCATCACAGATACGCAGTATTTT.

The rearrangement links TRBV6-1 to TRBJ2-7; D is unclear. Looked up from germline, CDR1 is MNHNS and CDR2 is SASEGT. V was clipped by 10 bases and J by 5 bases, with 18 bases between them. The CDR3 covers 13 residues. CDR3 in amino acids: CANLEGVTHEQYF. The CDR3, as DNA: TGTGCCAACTTAGAAGGAGTCACCCACGAGCAGTACTTC.

This clonotype was detected many times. The CDR3 spells CASSGRLSGNTIYF. Written as DNA, the CDR3 is TGTGCCAGCAGTGGCCGATTATCTGGAAACACCATATATTTT. The genes are TRBV25-1 and TRBJ1-3, with D unclear. With 4 bases removed from V and 1 base from J, the gap between germline ends came to 8 bases. The CDR3 totals 14 residues. The germline CDR1 and CDR2 sequences are MGHDK and SYGVNS.

The rearrangement joins TRBV28 to TRBJ2-1; tentatively, D is TRBD2 (6 bases). The CDR3 totals 15 residues. Trimming removed 7 bases at V and 6 bases at J, with 19 bases between. Per the germline V gene, CDR1 is MDHEN and CDR2 is SYDVKM. Here the CDR3 reads CASKSGGQEANEQFF. The DNA of the CDR3 is TGTGCCAGCAAGTCAGGAGGGCAGGAGGCCAATGAGCAGTTCTTC. Full variable domain (remainder filled in from reference TRBV28 and TRBJ2-1): DVKVTQSSRYLVKRTGEKVFLECVQDMDHENMFWYRQDPGLGLRLIYFSYDVKMKEKGDIPEGYSVSREKKERFSLILESASTNQTSMYLCASKSGGQEANEQFFGPGTRLTVL.

The V and J genes are TRBV29-1 and TRBJ2-1; TRBD2 aligns across 12 bases. The CDR3 is 17 residues long. With 7 bases clipped from V and 8 bases from J, the junction kept 18 bases outside the gene matches. Germline assignment: CDR1 SQVTM and CDR2 ANQGSEA. The CDR3 loop reads CSAPSETSGRTGHEQFF. In DNA form, the CDR3 reads TGCAGCGCGCCATCCGAGACTAGCGGGAGAACAGGCCATGAGCAGTTCTTC.

Regarding this clonotype: Germline and junction disagree at one end, which may indicate a read error. The chain is built from TRBV6-5 and TRBJ1-6; 9 bases align to TRBD1. The CDR3 spans 17 residues. Looked up from germline, CDR1 is MNHEY and CDR2 is SVGAGI. This CDR3 is CACSYSSGTGFNPPLHF. Written as DNA, the CDR3 is TGTGCCTGCAGTTACTCCTCCGGGACAGGGTTTAATCCACCCCTCCACTTT.

This clonotype is a singleton in its sample. At one end the junction does not follow the germline gene, possibly because of a read error. The chain joins TRBV4-2 to TRBJ2-5, with a tentative D call TRBD1 (6 bases). CDR3 length equals 15 residues. Germline-derived CDR1 and CDR2 are LGHNA and YNFKEQ. The CDR3 coding sequence is TGTACCAGCAGCCAAGATACAGGGATCATGGAGACCCAATACTTC. It specifies CTSSQDTGIMETQYF.

Only one count was recorded for this clonotype. The chain joins TRBV19 to TRBJ2-3; possible D gene TRBD1, 5 bases. The V gene lost 5 bases and the J gene lost 1 base, with 7 bases spanning the gap. The CDR3 is made up of 13 amino acids. CDR1 is LNHDA and CDR2 is SQIVND in the germline V gene (reference sequence). The CDR3 DNA sequence: TGTGCCAGTAGTCCCAGGGGCACAGATACGCAGTATTTT. It encodes CASSPRGTDTQYF.

This clonotype showed up just a few times. The chain recombines TRBV20-1 with TRBJ2-5, with 9 nucleotides matching TRBD2. The CDR3 sequence is 18 residues long. The germline V gene has CDR1 DFQATT and CDR2 SNEGSKA (reference sequence). V trimming: 5 bases; J trimming: 7 bases; junction bases outside the gene matches: 23. Here the CDR3 reads CSAHDSGRSNSYEGTQYF. The CDR3 bases are TGCAGTGCTCACGATAGCGGGAGATCTAACAGCTATGAAGGGACCCAGTACTTC.

Comments on this clonotype: Its ends do not fully match the called genes, so a read error is possible. The rearrangement joins TRBV29-1 to TRBJ1-1; D call uncertain. Germline CDR1 and CDR2: SQVTM and ANQGSEA. The CDR3 length is 16 residues. The CDR3 region is CSVQSARTPQDDAAFF. The CDR3, as DNA: TGTAGCGTCCAGAGTGCAAGAACTCCTCAGGACGATGCAGCTTTCTTT.